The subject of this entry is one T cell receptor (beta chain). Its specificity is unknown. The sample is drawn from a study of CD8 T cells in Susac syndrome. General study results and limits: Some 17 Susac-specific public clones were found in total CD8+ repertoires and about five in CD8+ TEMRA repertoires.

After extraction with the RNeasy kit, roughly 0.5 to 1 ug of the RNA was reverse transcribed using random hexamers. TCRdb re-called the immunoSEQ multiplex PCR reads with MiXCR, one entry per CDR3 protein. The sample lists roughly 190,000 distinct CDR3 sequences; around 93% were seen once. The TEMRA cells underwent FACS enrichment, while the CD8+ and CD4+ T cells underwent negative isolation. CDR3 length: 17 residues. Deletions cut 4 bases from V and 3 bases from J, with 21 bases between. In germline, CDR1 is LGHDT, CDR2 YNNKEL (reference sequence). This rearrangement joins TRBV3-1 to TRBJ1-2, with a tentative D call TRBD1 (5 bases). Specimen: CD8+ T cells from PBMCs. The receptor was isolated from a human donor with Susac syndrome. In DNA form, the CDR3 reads TGTGCCAGCAGCCCACTTACCTACCGGTTAGGGGACTATGGCTACACCTTC. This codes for CASSPLTYRLGDYGYTF.